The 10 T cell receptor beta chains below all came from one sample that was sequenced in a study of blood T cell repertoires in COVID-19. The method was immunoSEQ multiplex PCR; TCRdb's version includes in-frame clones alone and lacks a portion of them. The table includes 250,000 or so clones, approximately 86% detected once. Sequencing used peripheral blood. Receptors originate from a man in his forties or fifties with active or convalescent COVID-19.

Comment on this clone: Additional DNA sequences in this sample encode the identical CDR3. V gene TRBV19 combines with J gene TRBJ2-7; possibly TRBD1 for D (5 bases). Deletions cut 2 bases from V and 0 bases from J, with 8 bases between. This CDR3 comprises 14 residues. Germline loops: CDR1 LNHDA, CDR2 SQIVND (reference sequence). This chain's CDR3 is CASSIQGSSYEQYF. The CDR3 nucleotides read TGTGCCAGTAGTATACAGGGTAGCTCCTACGAGCAGTACTTC.

CDR3 loop: CASSKLGLASSYNEQFF. The CDR3 DNA reads TGTGCCAGCAGCAAACTGGGCCTCGCAAGCTCCTACAATGAGCAGTTCTTC. The chain has TRBV21-1 and TRBJ2-1; TRBD1 is the table's D call, not checked against the DNA. TRBV21-1 is shown as a pseudogene. CDR3 length: 17 amino acids.

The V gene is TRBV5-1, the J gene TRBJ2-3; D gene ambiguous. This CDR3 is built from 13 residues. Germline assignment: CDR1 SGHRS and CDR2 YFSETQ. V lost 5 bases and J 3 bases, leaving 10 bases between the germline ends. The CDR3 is CASSPSTTDTQYF. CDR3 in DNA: TGCGCCAGCAGTCCTAGTACGACAGATACGCAGTATTTT.

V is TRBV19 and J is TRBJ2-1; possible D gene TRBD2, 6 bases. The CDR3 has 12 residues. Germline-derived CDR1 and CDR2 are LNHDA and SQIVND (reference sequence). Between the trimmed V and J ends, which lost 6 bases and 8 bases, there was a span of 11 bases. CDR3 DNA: TGTGCCAGTAGCATGACTAGTTATGAGCAGTTCTTC. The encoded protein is CASSMTSYEQFF.

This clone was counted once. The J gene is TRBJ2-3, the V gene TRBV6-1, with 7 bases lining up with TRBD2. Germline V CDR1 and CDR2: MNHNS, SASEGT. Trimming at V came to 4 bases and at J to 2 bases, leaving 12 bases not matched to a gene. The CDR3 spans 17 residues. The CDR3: CASSGTDRAGPTDTQYF. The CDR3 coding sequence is TGTGCCAGCAGTGGAACGGACCGAGCGGGGCCCACAGATACGCAGTATTTT.

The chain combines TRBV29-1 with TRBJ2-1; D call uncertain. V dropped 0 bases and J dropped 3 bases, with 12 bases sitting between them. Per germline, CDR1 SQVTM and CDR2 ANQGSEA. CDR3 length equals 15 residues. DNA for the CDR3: TGCAGCGTTGAAGAGAAGAGATTCGTCTACAATGAGCAGTTCTTC. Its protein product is CSVEEKRFVYNEQFF.

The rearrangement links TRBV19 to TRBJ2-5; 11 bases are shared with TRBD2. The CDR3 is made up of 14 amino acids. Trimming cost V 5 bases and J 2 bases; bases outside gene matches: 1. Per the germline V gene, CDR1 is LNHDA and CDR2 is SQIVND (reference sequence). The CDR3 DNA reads TGTGCCAGTAGTCGACTAGCGGGGCAAGAGACCCAGTACTTC. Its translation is CASSRLAGQETQYF.

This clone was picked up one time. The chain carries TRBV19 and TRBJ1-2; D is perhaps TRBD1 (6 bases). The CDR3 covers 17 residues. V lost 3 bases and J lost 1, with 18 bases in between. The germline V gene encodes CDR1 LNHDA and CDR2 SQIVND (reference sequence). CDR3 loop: CASSIYPDSAVNYGYTF. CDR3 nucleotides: TGTGCCAGTAGTATTTACCCGGACAGCGCGGTTAACTATGGCTACACCTTC. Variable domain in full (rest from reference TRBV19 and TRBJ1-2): DGGITQSPKYLFRKEGQNVTLSCEQNLNHDAMYWYRQDPGQGLRLIYYSQIVNDFQKGDIAEGYSVSREKKESFPLTVTSAQKNPTAFYLCASSIYPDSAVNYGYTFGSGTRLTVV.

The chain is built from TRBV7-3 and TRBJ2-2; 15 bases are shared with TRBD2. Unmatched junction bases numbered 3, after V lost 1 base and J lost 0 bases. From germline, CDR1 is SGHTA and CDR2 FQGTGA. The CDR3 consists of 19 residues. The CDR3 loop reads CASSLRGTSGGTNTGELFF. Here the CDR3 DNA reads TGTGCCAGCAGCTTAAGAGGGACTAGCGGGGGGACGAACACCGGGGAGCTGTTTTTT.

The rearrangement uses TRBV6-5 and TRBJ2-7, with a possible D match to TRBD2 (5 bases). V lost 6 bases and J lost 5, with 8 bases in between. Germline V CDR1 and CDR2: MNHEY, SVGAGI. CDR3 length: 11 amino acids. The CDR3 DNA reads TGTGCCAGCAGACGAGCGGACGAGCAGTACTTC. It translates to CASRRADEQYF.